This T cell receptor beta chain appears in the sequencing data of a study of blood T cell repertoires in COVID-19. Across the whole study: Acute and convalescent COVID-19 samples came from the United States, Italy and Spain.

In the original workflow: For nucleated cells, counts were estimated from reference gene primer amplification. Sequencing used immunoSEQ multiplex PCR; TCRdb keeps in-frame clones, though not all of them. V and J calls and clone size are as listed in that table; D and trimming were resolved from the DNA. This sample has approximately 72,000 clones, with 86% found just once. The CDR3 extends over 16 amino acids. With 11 bases clipped from V and 6 bases from J, the junction kept 15 bases outside the gene matches. Germline loops: CDR1 SSHAT, CDR2 FNYEAQ (reference sequence). The sequence derives from a woman aged 55 to 70 with acute or convalescent COVID-19. Sequenced input: peripheral blood. The chain has TRBV7-7 and TRBJ2-2, with TRBD1 identical over 10 bases. DNA for the CDR3: TGTGCCTCCGGGACAGGGGCGTTCGGGTTGGCCGGGGAGCTGTTTTTT. The encoded protein is CASGTGAFGLAGELFF.